The 28 T cell receptor beta chains below were found in one sample sequenced in a study of T cell changes during pregnancy in multiple sclerosis. Sequencing used immunoSEQ multiplex PCR; TCRdb keeps in-frame clones, though not all of them. The sample consists of about 23,000 clones, roughly 90% of them appearing once. The material was CD8+ T cells from peripheral blood mononuclear cells, obtained in the first trimester of pregnancy. These receptors originate from a female donor with multiple sclerosis, enrolled in a pregnancy study.

J is TRBJ2-6 and V is TRBV4-2, with a weak D call TRBD2 (5 bases). Germline V CDR1 and CDR2: LGHNA, YNFKEQ. The ends were cut back, 0 bases at V and 4 bases at J, with 10 bases in the middle. This CDR3 contains 16 residues. The CDR3 here is CASSQEGSSGANVLTF. CDR3 DNA: TGTGCCAGCAGCCAAGAAGGTTCTAGCGGGGCCAACGTCCTGACTTTC.

The chain couples TRBV27 to TRBJ2-3; tentatively, D is TRBD2 (7 bases). The ends were cut back, 1 base at V and 4 bases at J, with 12 bases in the middle. The length of the CDR3 is 15 residues. The germline CDR1 and CDR2 sequences are MNHEY and SMNVEV (reference sequence). The CDR3 reads CASSLWVGGPDTQYF. The CDR3 bases are TGTGCCAGCAGTTTATGGGTCGGGGGGCCAGATACGCAGTATTTT.

V and J are TRBV9 and TRBJ2-7; 7 bases are shared with TRBD1. The trim removed 3 bases at V and 5 bases at J, leaving 8 bases unmatched. The CDR3 length is 14 residues. In germline, CDR1 is SGDLS, CDR2 YYNGEE. The CDR3 protein is CASSDGQVEHEQYF. Written as DNA, the CDR3 is TGTGCCAGCAGCGATGGACAGGTAGAACACGAGCAGTACTTC.

This sequence joins TRBV5-6 and TRBJ2-5, with unresolved D. Trimming removed 0 bases from V and 3 bases from J, with 15 bases in between. The CDR3 has 16 residues. CDR1 is SGHDT and CDR2 is YYEEEE in the germline V gene. CDR3 bases: TGTGCCAGCAGCTTGGTAGAGGTCAGTTTGGAAGAGACCCAGTACTTC. Amino acids: CASSLVEVSLEETQYF.

A single count supports this clone. The CDR3 sequence is CASSLSGWGPEAFF. The DNA for the CDR3 is TGTGCCAGCAGCTTAAGTGGCTGGGGCCCTGAAGCTTTCTTT. The V gene is TRBV5-5, the J gene TRBJ1-1; tentatively, D is TRBD1 (5 bases). CDR3 length: 14 residues. CDR1 is SGHKS, CDR2 YYEKEE, per germline (reference sequence). Trimming cost V 2 bases and J 6 bases, with 14 bases left between them.

This clone was observed once. This rearrangement joins TRBV7-3 to TRBJ2-1, with a tentative D call TRBD2 (5 bases). The V end was cut by 4 bases, the J end by 2 bases, with 15 bases between. This CDR3 is built from 16 residues. Germline lookup yields CDR1 SGHTA and CDR2 FQGTGA. CDR3 bases: TGTGCCAGCAGCTCATACCCCGGAGGCACCTACAATGAGCAGTTCTTC. It is translated as CASSSYPGGTYNEQFF.

J is TRBJ2-3 and V is TRBV7-9; D gene unclear. The CDR3 totals 14 residues. V was clipped by 4 bases and J by 0 bases, with 8 bases between them. From germline, CDR1 is SEHNR and CDR2 FQNEAQ (reference sequence). Here the CDR3 DNA reads TGTGCCAGCAGCTCTACTCGGAGCACAGATACGCAGTATTTT. It encodes CASSSTRSTDTQYF.

V usage is TRBV30 and J usage is TRBJ2-2; D perhaps matches TRBD2 (5 bases). This CDR3 comprises 15 residues. Germline loops: CDR1 GTSNPN, CDR2 SVGIG (reference sequence). V lost 1 base and J lost 0, with 9 bases in between. The CDR3 here is CAWSGGGSNTGELFF. The CDR3 DNA is TGTGCCTGGAGTGGAGGCGGGTCGAACACCGGGGAGCTGTTTTTT.

The V call is TRBV6-5, the J call TRBJ2-5; 11 positions agree with TRBD2. This CDR3 region has 15 residues. V dropped 6 bases and J dropped 1; count of bases not matched to a gene: 4. CDR1 is MNHEY, CDR2 SVGAGI, per germline. CDR3 coding DNA: TGTGCCAGCAGCCGGACTAGCGGGCTCCAAGAGACCCAGTACTTC. Protein: CASSRTSGLQETQYF.

The V call is TRBV27, the J call TRBJ1-4; D uncertain. Germline assignment: CDR1 MNHEY and CDR2 SMNVEV (reference sequence). Trimming cost V 5 bases and J 8 bases, with 12 bases left between them. The CDR3 loop spans 13 amino acids. The CDR3 region is CASSPLGGEKLFF. CDR3 sequence (DNA): TGTGCCAGCAGTCCTCTGGGAGGCGAAAAACTGTTTTTT.

The chain employs TRBV4-3 and TRBJ2-3, with 10 bases matching TRBD2. The CDR3 is 16 residues long. V shed 0 bases, J shed 5 bases, and the junction held 5 bases outside the gene matches. Germline CDR1 LGHNA, CDR2 YSLEER. The CDR3 DNA sequence: TGCGCCAGCAGCCAAGATTGGCTAGCGGGAGAAGATACGCAGTATTTT. Amino acids: CASSQDWLAGEDTQYF.

CDR3 loop: CASSQRGSDSLEQYF. The CDR3 nucleotides are TGTGCCAGCAGCCAAAGGGGAAGCGATAGCCTAGAGCAGTACTTC. V usage is TRBV4-2 and J usage is TRBJ2-7, with D perhaps matching TRBD1 (5 bases). Germline V CDR1 and CDR2: LGHNA, YNFKEQ. Trimming pared 2 bases from V and 7 bases from J, leaving 18 bases between. This CDR3 is 15 amino acids long.

Only one count was recorded for this clone. The chain combines TRBV2 with TRBJ2-7; the match to TRBD2 covers 11 bases. The trim removed 2 bases at V and 1 base at J, leaving 22 bases unmatched. The CDR3 is made up of 22 amino acids. CDR1 and CDR2 (germline): SNHLY, FYNNEI. The CDR3 DNA is TGTGCCAGCAGTGAACGGGGTGATAGCGGGAGGGCCGTTCCCAAACCTTCCTACGAGCAGTACTTC. Translated, it gives CASSERGDSGRAVPKPSYEQYF.

This sequence joins TRBV4-3 and TRBJ2-7; weak D call: TRBD1 (5 bases). V shed 0 bases and J shed 3 bases, with 12 bases lying between them. Germline V gene lookup returns CDR1 LGHNA and CDR2 YSLEER. The CDR3 loop spans 15 amino acids. The CDR3, as DNA: TGCGCCAGCAGCCAAGACTCAGGGTGGGTCTACGAGCAGTACTTC. It is translated as CASSQDSGWVYEQYF.

The chain joins TRBV7-9 to TRBJ2-6; the match to TRBD1 covers 7 bases. Germline CDR1 reads SEHNR; CDR2 reads FQNEAQ (reference sequence). J was trimmed by 2 bases and V by 5 bases; bases with no gene match: 6. The CDR3 consists of 16 residues. The CDR3 sequence: CASSPVGGAGANVLTF. The CDR3 nucleotides are TGTGCCAGCAGCCCCGTAGGGGGCGCTGGGGCCAACGTCCTGACTTTC.

The rearrangement links TRBV5-6 to TRBJ2-3; 7 bases match TRBD1. There are 10 residues in the CDR3. The V gene end was trimmed by 3 bases and the J gene end by 14 bases; junction bases not matched to a gene: 3. Germline V gene lookup returns CDR1 SGHDT and CDR2 YYEEEE. The CDR3 protein is CASSWTGSYF. CDR3 DNA: TGTGCCAGCAGCTGGACAGGTTCGTATTTT.

The rearrangement uses TRBV18 and TRBJ2-1, with a weak D call TRBD2 (6 bases). This CDR3 contains 13 residues. The germline CDR1 and CDR2 sequences are KGHSH and LQKENI. Trimming stripped 3 bases from V and 16 bases from J, with 19 bases between. The CDR3 DNA sequence: TGTGCCAGCTCACCCAACGGGGGTCCTAGGTCTTTCTTC. Its translation is CASSPNGGPRSFF.

The chain employs TRBV19 and TRBJ2-7, with 10 bases lining up with TRBD2. The V gene's germline CDR1 is LNHDA and CDR2 SQIVND (reference sequence). The CDR3 totals 13 residues. With V trimmed by 10 bases and J by 0 bases, 3 bases remained unmatched. The CDR3 sequence: CATTSGISYEQYF. DNA for the CDR3: TGTGCCACTACTAGCGGGATCTCCTACGAGCAGTACTTC.

This clone qualifies as medium-sized. This chain connects TRBV19 to TRBJ2-3; D is possibly TRBD1 (6 bases). The CDR3 consists of 13 residues. Germline CDR1 LNHDA, CDR2 SQIVND (reference sequence). Deletions cut 6 bases from V and 3 bases from J, with 10 bases between. The CDR3 DNA reads TGTGCCAGTAGCTACAGGGAGACAGATACGCAGTATTTT. Protein product: CASSYRETDTQYF.

The chain has TRBV28 and TRBJ2-2; no definite D call. With 7 bases removed from V and 3 bases from J, the gap between germline ends came to 18 bases. The CDR3 runs to 16 residues. CDR1 and CDR2 (germline): MDHEN, SYDVKM. The CDR3 DNA follows: TGTGCCAGCAACCCTATGAGCAGCCGGGACACCGGGGAGCTGTTTTTT. Its translation: CASNPMSSRDTGELFF.

This chain's CDR3 is CASSAPGQPDTQYF. The CDR3 coding sequence is TGTGCCAGCAGCGCGCCGGGTCAACCCGATACGCAGTATTTT. The V gene is TRBV7-9, the J gene TRBJ2-3, with D unclear. The CDR3 has 14 residues. Germline CDR1 and CDR2: SEHNR and FQNEAQ (reference sequence). V was shortened by 5 bases and J by 6 bases, with 15 bases between the two germline ends.

V and J are TRBV15 and TRBJ2-5; D gene ambiguous. This CDR3 has 14 residues. Germline V gene data show CDR1 as LNHNV and CDR2 as YYDKDF (reference sequence). V dropped 1 base and J dropped 4 bases, with 10 bases sitting between them. In DNA form, the CDR3 reads TGTGCCACCAGCAGAGTGGTGCAGCGAGAGACCCAGTACTTC. This sequence encodes CATSRVVQRETQYF.

The chain combines TRBV5-1 with TRBJ2-7; 7 bases line up with TRBD1. Looked up from germline, CDR1 is SGHRS and CDR2 is YFSETQ. The CDR3 consists of 17 residues. The trim removed 4 bases at V and 0 bases at J, leaving 13 bases unmatched. CDR3 in amino acids: CASSRIPGTDRSYEQYF. The CDR3 DNA is TGCGCCAGCAGCCGTATCCCCGGGACAGATCGCTCCTACGAGCAGTACTTC.

The CDR3 reads CASSATGGYEQYF. As DNA, the CDR3 is TGTGCCAGCAGTGCGACAGGGGGCTACGAGCAGTACTTC. The genes are TRBV27 and TRBJ2-7; TRBD1 matches at 9 bases. V dropped 5 bases and J dropped 3; count of bases not matched to a gene: 2. Germline assignment: CDR1 MNHEY and CDR2 SMNVEV (reference sequence). This CDR3 has 13 residues.

DNA for the CDR3: TGTGCCTCCCTGCGGGAAAACACAGATACGCAGTATTTT. Translated, it gives CASLRENTDTQYF. The chain couples TRBV30 to TRBJ2-3, with a tentative D call TRBD2 (6 bases). The CDR3 length is 13 residues. The V gene's germline CDR1 is GTSNPN and CDR2 SVGIG (reference sequence). V was clipped by 7 bases and J by 2 bases, with 13 bases between them.

The V call is TRBV7-3, the J call TRBJ2-1, with TRBD2 as a possible D gene (5 bases). Trimming stripped 3 bases from V and 7 bases from J, with 10 bases between. This CDR3 is 13 amino acids long. Germline CDR1 SGHTA, CDR2 FQGTGA. The CDR3 sequence is CASSFYGGNEQFF. CDR3 sequence (DNA): TGTGCCAGCAGCTTCTACGGAGGTAATGAGCAGTTCTTC.

This rearrangement joins TRBV7-9 to TRBJ2-3; 9 bases are shared with TRBD2. V trimming: 2 bases; J trimming: 6 bases; junction bases outside the gene matches: 9. This CDR3 comprises 16 residues. From germline, CDR1 is SEHNR and CDR2 FQNEAQ (reference sequence). This CDR3 is CASSLMGGRDSDTQYF. CDR3 DNA sequence: TGTGCCAGCAGCTTAATGGGCGGGAGGGATTCGGATACGCAGTATTTT.

This clone was observed a single time. V usage is TRBV19 and J usage is TRBJ1-2; 10 bases are shared with TRBD1. The V gene's germline CDR1 is LNHDA and CDR2 SQIVND (reference sequence). The CDR3 totals 14 residues. V lost 6 bases to trimming and J lost 9 bases; unmatched junction nucleotides: 10. The CDR3 DNA is TGTGCCAGTAGCGGGACAGGGGAAAGACGAAGCTACACCTTC. Translating it yields CASSGTGERRSYTF.